This T cell receptor beta chain was observed in a study of graft-versus-host responses after intestinal transplantation. The study's findings and limits: Peak circulating GvH clone levels were associated with early post-transplant HvG declines.

Method: immunoSEQ multiplex PCR; TCRdb's copy keeps in-frame clones and lacks some. The sample records 99,000 or so clones, about 90% being singletons. The CDR3 totals 14 residues. J lost 9 bases, V lost 2 bases, and 0 bases had no gene match. The germline V gene has CDR1 SGHTA and CDR2 FQGTGA. As regards this clone: Its matching antigen is unknown.

The chain combines TRBV7-3 with TRBJ2-1; 14 bases line up with TRBD2. This clonotype originated in a human donor who received an intestinal transplant. The sequencing here drew on unstimulated CD4+ T cells sorted from spleen or lymph node cells, taken before intestinal transplant. Here the CDR3 reads CASSLGTSGSEQFF. The CDR3 DNA reads TGTGCCAGCAGCTTAGGGACTAGCGGGAGTGAGCAGTTCTTC.